This T cell receptor (beta chain) was found in a study of shared clonotypes between healthy human individuals. As defined, naive CD8 cells were CD45RO-negative and positively selected for CCR7, with terminally differentiated effector memory CD45RA+ cells excluded. V lost 0 bases, J lost 1 base, and 8 bases lay in between. The V gene's germline CDR1 is SGHKS and CDR2 YYEKEE (reference sequence). The CDR3 sequence is 14 residues long. This table comes from immunoSEQ multiplex PCR, and its TCRdb copy is limited to in-frame clones, with some not included. This sample has 2 million to 2.5 million clones, with just under 95% found just once.

This chain connects TRBV5-5 to TRBJ2-7; unclear D gene. The specimen was naive CD8+ T cells sorted from blood. The clonotype was recovered from a man in his late teens or twenties in good health. The CDR3 loop reads CASSLALQSYEQYF. Written as DNA, the CDR3 is TGTGCCAGCAGCTTGGCCCTCCAGTCCTACGAGCAGTACTTC.